This TCR beta chain was sequenced for a study of blood T cell repertoires in COVID-19. About the research overall: The origin of the acute and convalescent COVID-19 samples was the United States, Italy and Spain. PBMCs, B-cell-depleted T cells, or T cells were the source of the cDNA or gDNA that made up the material.

CDR3 length: 16 amino acids. Germline V gene lookup returns CDR1 MNHEY and CDR2 SVGAGI. The V end was cut by 0 bases, the J end by 0 bases, with 10 bases between. As originally analysed: Cell counts per sample came from amplifying reference gene primers. Assay: immunoSEQ multiplex PCR; the TCRdb copy retains only in-frame clones and omits some. V, J and clone size reflect that table, while D and trimming were determined from the DNA. The table lists 40,000 to 55,000 clones, 88% of them singletons. Input material: peripheral blood. The chain recombines TRBV6-5 with TRBJ2-3; maybe TRBD2 (6 bases). This TCR was sampled from a human donor in a cohort sampled during active COVID-19. This chain's CDR3 is CASSYSGLYSTDTQYF. The DNA for the CDR3 is TGTGCCAGCAGTTACTCGGGACTCTATAGCACAGATACGCAGTATTTT.